This paragraph reports one T cell receptor beta chain. The data originate from a study of Tregs in tolerant kidney transplant recipients. The table came from immunoSEQ multiplex PCR; TCRdb's copy has only in-frame clones and leaves some out. The table includes around 50,000 clones, 80% to 90% detected once. The germline V and J ends were trimmed by 2 bases and 1 base, with 10 bases remaining between them. Germline V CDR1 and CDR2: SGHRS, YFSETQ. The CDR3 loop spans 14 amino acids. The chain recombines TRBV5-1 with TRBJ2-7; D gene ambiguous. This receptor was taken from a human donor in good health. Sequencing used CD4+ T cells from blood. The CDR3 coding sequence is TGCGCCAGCAGCTTTGATCGCGGATCCTACGAGCAGTACTTC. As protein: CASSFDRGSYEQYF. The full variable domain, its missing parts supplied by reference TRBV5-1 and TRBJ2-7, is KAGVTQTPRYLIKTRGQQVTLSCSPISGHRSVSWYQQTPGQGLQFLFEYFSETQRNKGNFPGRFSGRQFSNSRSEMNVSTLELGDSALYLCASSFDRGSYEQYFGPGTRLTVT.